The 10 T cell receptor beta chains in this list originate from one sample, sequenced in a study of OX40 agonist ivuxolimab in advanced cancers. Profiling relied on immunoSEQ multiplex PCR, and the TCRdb table lists in-frame clones only, not all of them. The table shows roughly 35,000 clones, with 80% to 90% occurring only once. The sample was CD4+ or CD8+ T cells sorted from blood, taken in a trial of the OX40 agonist ivuxolimab. The receptors come from an adult with an advanced solid tumor such as melanoma, head and neck, liver or kidney cancer.

This clone was seen only a few times. The chain uses TRBV7-2 and TRBJ2-5; 7 positions match TRBD2. CDR1 is SGHTA and CDR2 is FQGNSA in the germline V gene. The V segment lost 6 bases and the J segment 0 bases; nucleotides outside the gene matches: 10. This CDR3 comprises 16 residues. Written as DNA, the CDR3 is TGTGCCAGCAGGACCGTTAGCGGGTTGTACCAAGAGACCCAGTACTTC. The encoded protein is CASRTVSGLYQETQYF. Together with reference TRBV7-2 and TRBJ2-5, the CDR3 gives the full variable domain: GAGVSQSPSNKVTEKGKDVELRCDPISGHTALYWYRQSLGQGLEFLIYFQGNSAPDKSGLPSDRFSAERTGGSVSTLTIQRTQQEDSAVYLCASRTVSGLYQETQYFGPGTRLLVL.

The chain combines TRBV28 with TRBJ1-2, with TRBD1 matching 7 bases. V was clipped by 2 bases and J by 4 bases; unmatched bases: 7. The CDR3 loop spans 15 amino acids. Germline V CDR1 and CDR2: MDHEN, SYDVKM. The CDR3 loop reads CASSLIGRGIYGYTF. The CDR3 DNA is TGTGCCAGCAGTTTAATCGGCAGGGGGATCTATGGCTACACCTTC.

This rearrangement joins TRBV7-8 to TRBJ2-1, with 13 bases identical to TRBD2. Trimming at V came to 1 base and at J to 7 bases, leaving 1 base not matched to a gene. The germline CDR1 and CDR2 sequences are SGHVS and FQNEAQ. This CDR3 spans 15 amino acids. CDR3 amino acids: CASSLVGLAGNEQFF. DNA of the CDR3: TGTGCCAGCAGCTTAGTGGGACTAGCGGGGAATGAGCAGTTCTTC.

The gene calls are TRBV5-6 and TRBJ2-4; 7 positions agree with TRBD1. The V and J ends lost 3 bases and 9 bases, in that order; junction bases with no gene match: 9. The germline V gene encodes CDR1 SGHDT and CDR2 YYEEEE. This CDR3 is built from 14 residues. The CDR3: CASSSTGDRGIQYF. CDR3 DNA: TGTGCCAGCAGCTCAACAGGGGATAGGGGCATTCAGTACTTC.

The chain is built from TRBV28 and TRBJ1-3; D ambiguous. CDR1 is MDHEN, CDR2 SYDVKM, per germline. The CDR3 loop spans 17 amino acids. The V and J ends lost 4 bases and 0 bases respectively, with 16 bases between them. CDR3 nucleotides: TGTGCCAGCAGTTCCTTTCCCCGATCAGCCTCTGGAAACACCATATATTTT. Translating it yields CASSSFPRSASGNTIYF.

This chain uses TRBV28 with TRBJ1-2, with a possible D match to TRBD1 (6 bases). V dropped 5 bases and J dropped 1 base, with 17 bases sitting between them. The CDR3 extends over 16 amino acids. The germline V gene encodes CDR1 MDHEN and CDR2 SYDVKM. The CDR3 DNA sequence: TGTGCCAGCAGTCGCCCCCACAGGGACCTTAACTATGGCTACACCTTC. It encodes CASSRPHRDLNYGYTF.

The chain is built from TRBV19 and TRBJ1-5; D uncertain. The CDR3 length is 14 residues. V was trimmed by 6 bases and J by 0 bases, leaving 9 bases between them. CDR1 and CDR2 from the germline V gene are LNHDA and SQIVND (reference sequence). The CDR3, as DNA: TGTGCCAGTAGGCGAGGTGTTAGCAATCAGCCCCAGCATTTT. Its protein product is CASRRGVSNQPQHF.

The rearrangement links TRBV5-4 to TRBJ2-5; the match to TRBD1 covers 7 bases. Trimming removed 1 base from V and 0 bases from J; junction bases left unmatched: 15. The CDR3 has 19 residues. The germline gives CDR1 SGHNT, CDR2 YYREEE (reference sequence). DNA of the CDR3: TGTGCCAGCAGCTTGTTAAGGGGACAGAGGATTTTGTACCAAGAGACCCAGTACTTC. The encoded protein is CASSLLRGQRILYQETQYF.

The rearrangement links TRBV5-5 to TRBJ1-5; the D is unclear. The V and J ends lost 1 base and 0 bases respectively, with 8 bases between them. The CDR3 loop spans 15 amino acids. Per germline, CDR1 SGHKS and CDR2 YYEKEE (reference sequence). CDR3 sequence: CASSLSRNSNQPQHF. CDR3 nucleotides: TGTGCCAGCAGCTTGTCCCGGAATAGCAATCAGCCCCAGCATTTT.

V gene TRBV7-9 combines with J gene TRBJ1-1, with D perhaps TRBD1 (5 bases). The CDR3 length is 14 residues. Germline-derived CDR1 and CDR2 are SEHNR and FQNEAQ (reference sequence). V was trimmed by 5 bases and J by 1 base, leaving 11 bases between them. CDR3 coding DNA: TGTGCCAGCAGCGAAACTACAGGGAACACTGAAGCTTTCTTT. Encoded protein: CASSETTGNTEAFF.